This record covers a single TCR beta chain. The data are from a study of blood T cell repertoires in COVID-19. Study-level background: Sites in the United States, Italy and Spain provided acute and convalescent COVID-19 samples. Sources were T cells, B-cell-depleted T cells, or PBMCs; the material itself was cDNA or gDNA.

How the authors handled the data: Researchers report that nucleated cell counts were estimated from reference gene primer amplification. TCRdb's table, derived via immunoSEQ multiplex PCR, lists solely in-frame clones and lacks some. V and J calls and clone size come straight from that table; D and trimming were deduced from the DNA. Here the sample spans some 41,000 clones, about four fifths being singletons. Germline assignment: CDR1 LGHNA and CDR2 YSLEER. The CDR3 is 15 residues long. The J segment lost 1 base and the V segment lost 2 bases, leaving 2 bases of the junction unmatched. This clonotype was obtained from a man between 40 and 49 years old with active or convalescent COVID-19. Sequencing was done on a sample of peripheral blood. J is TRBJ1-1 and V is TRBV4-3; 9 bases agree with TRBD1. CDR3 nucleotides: TGCGCCAGCAGCCAAAGGGACAGGGCGAACACTGAAGCTTTCTTT. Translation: CASSQRDRANTEAFF.